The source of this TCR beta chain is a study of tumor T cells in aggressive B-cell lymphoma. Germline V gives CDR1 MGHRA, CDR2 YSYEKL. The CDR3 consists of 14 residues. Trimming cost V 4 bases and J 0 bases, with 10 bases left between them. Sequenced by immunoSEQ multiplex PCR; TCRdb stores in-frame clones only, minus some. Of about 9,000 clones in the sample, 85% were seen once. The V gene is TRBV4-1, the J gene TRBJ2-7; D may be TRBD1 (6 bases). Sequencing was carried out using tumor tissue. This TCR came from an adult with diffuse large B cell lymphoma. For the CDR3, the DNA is TGCGCCAGCAGCCCTCGGGACAACTCCTACGAGCAGTACTTC. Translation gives CASSPRDNSYEQYF.